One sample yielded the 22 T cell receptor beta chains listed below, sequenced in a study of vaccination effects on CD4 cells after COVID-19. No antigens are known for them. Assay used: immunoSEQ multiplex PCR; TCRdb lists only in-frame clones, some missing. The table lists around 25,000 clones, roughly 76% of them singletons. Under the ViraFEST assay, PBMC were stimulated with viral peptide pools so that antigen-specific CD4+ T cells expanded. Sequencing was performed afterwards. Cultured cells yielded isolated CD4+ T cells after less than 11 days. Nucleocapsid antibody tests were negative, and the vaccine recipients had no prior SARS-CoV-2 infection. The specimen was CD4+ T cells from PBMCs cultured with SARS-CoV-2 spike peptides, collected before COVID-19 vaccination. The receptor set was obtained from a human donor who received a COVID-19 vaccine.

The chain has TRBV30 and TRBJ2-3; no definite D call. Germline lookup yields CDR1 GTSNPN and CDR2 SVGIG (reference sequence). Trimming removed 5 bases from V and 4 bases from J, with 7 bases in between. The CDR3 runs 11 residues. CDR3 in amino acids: CAWEMADTQYF. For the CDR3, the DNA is TGTGCCTGGGAAATGGCAGATACGCAGTATTTT. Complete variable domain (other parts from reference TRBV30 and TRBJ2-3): SQTIHQWPATLVQPVGSPLSLECTVEGTSNPNLYWYRQAAGRGLQLLFYSVGIGQISSEVPQNLSASRPQDRQFILSSKKLLLSDSGFYLCAWEMADTQYFGPGTRLTVL.

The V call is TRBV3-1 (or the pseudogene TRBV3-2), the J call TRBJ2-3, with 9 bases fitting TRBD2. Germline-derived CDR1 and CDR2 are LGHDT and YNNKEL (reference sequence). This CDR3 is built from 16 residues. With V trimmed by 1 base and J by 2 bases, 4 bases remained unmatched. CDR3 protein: CASSQVSGGVTDTQYF. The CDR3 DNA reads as TGTGCCAGCAGCCAAGTTAGCGGGGGAGTCACAGATACGCAGTATTTT.

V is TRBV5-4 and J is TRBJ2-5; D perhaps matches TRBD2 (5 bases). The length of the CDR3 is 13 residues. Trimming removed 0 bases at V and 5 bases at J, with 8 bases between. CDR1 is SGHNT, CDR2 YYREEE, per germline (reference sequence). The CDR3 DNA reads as TGTGCCAGCAGCTTGGCGGGGTGGGAGACCCAGTACTTC. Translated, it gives CASSLAGWETQYF.

The CDR3 DNA follows: TGTGCCAGCAGTGAAGGACAGGGGGGGTTCGATACGCAGTATTTT. Its translation is CASSEGQGGFDTQYF. The chain couples TRBV6-1 to TRBJ2-3, with 9 bases fitting TRBD1. The ends lost 1 base at V and 6 bases at J; junction bases unmatched: 5. This CDR3 contains 15 residues. CDR1 is MNHNS, CDR2 SASEGT, per germline.

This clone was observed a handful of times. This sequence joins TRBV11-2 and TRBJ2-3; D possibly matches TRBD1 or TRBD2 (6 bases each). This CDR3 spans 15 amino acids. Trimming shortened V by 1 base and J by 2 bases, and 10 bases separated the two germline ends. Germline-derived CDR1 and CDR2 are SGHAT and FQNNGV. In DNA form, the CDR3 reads TGTGCCAGCAGCTTAGGCGGGACAAACACAGATACGCAGTATTTT. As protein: CASSLGGTNTDTQYF.

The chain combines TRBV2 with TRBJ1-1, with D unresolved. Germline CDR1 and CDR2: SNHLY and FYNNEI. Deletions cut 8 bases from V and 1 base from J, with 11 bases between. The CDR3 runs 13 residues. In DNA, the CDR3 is TGTGCCAGCGCCCCAGGAGCGAACACTGAAGCTTTCTTT. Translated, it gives CASAPGANTEAFF. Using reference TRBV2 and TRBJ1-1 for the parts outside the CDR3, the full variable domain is EPEVTQTPSHQVTQMGQEVILRCVPISNHLYFYWYRQILGQKVEFLVSFYNNEISEKSEIFDDQFSVERPDGSNFTLKIRSTKLEDSAMYFCASAPGANTEAFFGQGTRLTVV.

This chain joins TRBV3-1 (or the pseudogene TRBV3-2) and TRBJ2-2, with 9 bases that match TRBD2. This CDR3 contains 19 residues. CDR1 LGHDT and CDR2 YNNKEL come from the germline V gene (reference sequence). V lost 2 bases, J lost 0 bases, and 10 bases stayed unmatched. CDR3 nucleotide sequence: TGTGCCAGCAGCCAAAACCTTGGGACTAGCATTTCGAACACCGGGGAGCTGTTTTTT. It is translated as CASSQNLGTSISNTGELFF.

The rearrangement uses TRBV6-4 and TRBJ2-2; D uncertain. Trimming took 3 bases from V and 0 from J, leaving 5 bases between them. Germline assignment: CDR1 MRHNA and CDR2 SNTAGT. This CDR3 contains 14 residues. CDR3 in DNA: TGTGCCAGCAGTGAAGTCCCGAACACCGGGGAGCTGTTTTTT. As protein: CASSEVPNTGELFF.

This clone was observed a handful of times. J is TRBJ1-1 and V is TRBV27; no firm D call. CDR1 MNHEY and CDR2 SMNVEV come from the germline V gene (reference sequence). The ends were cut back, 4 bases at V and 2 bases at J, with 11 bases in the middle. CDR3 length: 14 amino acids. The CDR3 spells CASSWHGLNTEAFF. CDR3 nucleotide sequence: TGTGCCAGCAGTTGGCACGGCTTAAACACTGAAGCTTTCTTT.

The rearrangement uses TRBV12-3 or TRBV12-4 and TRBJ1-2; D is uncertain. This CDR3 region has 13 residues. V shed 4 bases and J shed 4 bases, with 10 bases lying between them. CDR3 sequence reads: CASSSSTGYGYTF. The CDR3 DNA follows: TGTGCCAGCAGTTCCTCTACGGGCTATGGCTACACCTTC.

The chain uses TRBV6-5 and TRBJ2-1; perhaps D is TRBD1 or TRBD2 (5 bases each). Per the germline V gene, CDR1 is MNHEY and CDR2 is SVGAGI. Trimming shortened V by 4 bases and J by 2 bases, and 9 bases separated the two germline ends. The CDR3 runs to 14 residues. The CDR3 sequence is CASSSQGPYNEQFF. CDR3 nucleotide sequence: TGTGCCAGCAGTTCGCAGGGACCCTACAATGAGCAGTTCTTC.

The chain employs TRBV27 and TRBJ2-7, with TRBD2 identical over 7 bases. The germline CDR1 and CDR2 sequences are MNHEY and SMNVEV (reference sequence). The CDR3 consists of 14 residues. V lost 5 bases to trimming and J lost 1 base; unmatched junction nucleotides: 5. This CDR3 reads CASSLKRDSYEQYF. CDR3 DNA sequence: TGTGCCAGCAGTCTAAAGCGGGATTCCTACGAGCAGTACTTC.

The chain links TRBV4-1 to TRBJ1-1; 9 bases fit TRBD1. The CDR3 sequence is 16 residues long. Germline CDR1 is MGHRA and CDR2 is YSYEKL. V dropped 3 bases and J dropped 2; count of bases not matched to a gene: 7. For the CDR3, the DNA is TGCGCCAGCAGCCAGCCCACAGGGGGCGGAAACACTGAAGCTTTCTTT. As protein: CASSQPTGGGNTEAFF.

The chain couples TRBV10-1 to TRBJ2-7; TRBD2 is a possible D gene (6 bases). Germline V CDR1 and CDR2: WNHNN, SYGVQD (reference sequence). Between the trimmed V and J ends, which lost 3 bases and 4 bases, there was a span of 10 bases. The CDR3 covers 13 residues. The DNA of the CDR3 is TGCGCCAGCAGTGAACGGGAGAAGTACGAGCAGTACTTC. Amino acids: CASSEREKYEQYF.

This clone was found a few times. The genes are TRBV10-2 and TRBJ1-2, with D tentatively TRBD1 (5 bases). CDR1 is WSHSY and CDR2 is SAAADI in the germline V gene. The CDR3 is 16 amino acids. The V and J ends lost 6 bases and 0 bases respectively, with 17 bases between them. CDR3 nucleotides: TGCGCCAGCAGCCACGCGTATGGGGCCTCTAACTATGGCTACACCTTC. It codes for CASSHAYGASNYGYTF.

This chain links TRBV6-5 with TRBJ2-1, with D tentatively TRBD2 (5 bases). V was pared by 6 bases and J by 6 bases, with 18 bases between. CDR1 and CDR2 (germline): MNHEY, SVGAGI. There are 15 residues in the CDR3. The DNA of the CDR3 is TGTGCCAGCAGCCAACGGTGGGAAACTAGCAATGAGCAGTTCTTC. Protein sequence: CASSQRWETSNEQFF.

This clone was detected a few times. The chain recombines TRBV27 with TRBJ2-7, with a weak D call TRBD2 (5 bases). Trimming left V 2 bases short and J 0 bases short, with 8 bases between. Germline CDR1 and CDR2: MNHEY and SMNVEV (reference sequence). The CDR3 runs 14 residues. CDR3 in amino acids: CASSLDYYSYEQYF. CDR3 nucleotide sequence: TGTGCCAGCAGTTTAGACTATTACTCCTACGAGCAGTACTTC.

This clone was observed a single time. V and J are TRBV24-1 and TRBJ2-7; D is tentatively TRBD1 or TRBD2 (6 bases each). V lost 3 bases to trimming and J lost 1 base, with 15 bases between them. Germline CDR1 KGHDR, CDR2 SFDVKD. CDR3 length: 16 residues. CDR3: CATSDPNRGPSYEQYF. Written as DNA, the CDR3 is TGTGCCACCAGTGATCCTAATCGGGGGCCTTCCTACGAGCAGTACTTC.

In nucleotides, the CDR3 is TGTGCCAGCAGCGTAGTTGGCGGGAGTTCCTACAATGAGCAGTTCTTC. Encoded protein: CASSVVGGSSYNEQFF. This rearrangement joins TRBV9 to TRBJ2-1; 7 positions agree with TRBD2. The V and J ends lost 0 bases and 1 base, in that order; junction bases with no gene match: 4. The CDR3 is 16 amino acids. Germline V gives CDR1 SGDLS, CDR2 YYNGEE.

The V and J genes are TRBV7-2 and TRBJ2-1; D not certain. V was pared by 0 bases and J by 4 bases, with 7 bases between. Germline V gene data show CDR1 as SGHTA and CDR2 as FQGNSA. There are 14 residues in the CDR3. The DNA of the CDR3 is TGTGCCAGCAGCTTAGCACAAGAATACAATGAGCAGTTCTTC. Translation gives CASSLAQEYNEQFF.

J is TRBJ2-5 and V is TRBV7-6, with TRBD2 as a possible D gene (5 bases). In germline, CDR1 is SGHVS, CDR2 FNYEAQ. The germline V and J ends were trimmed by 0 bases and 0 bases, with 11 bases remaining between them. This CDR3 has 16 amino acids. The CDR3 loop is CASSLALRENQETQYF. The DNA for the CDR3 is TGTGCCAGCAGCTTAGCGCTCCGGGAAAACCAAGAGACCCAGTACTTC. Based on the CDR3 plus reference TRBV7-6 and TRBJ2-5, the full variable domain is GAGVSQSPRYKVTKRGQDVALRCDPISGHVSLYWYRQALGQGPEFLTYFNYEAQQDKSGLPNDRFSAERPEGSISTLTIQRTEQRDSAMYRCASSLALRENQETQYFGPGTRLLVL.

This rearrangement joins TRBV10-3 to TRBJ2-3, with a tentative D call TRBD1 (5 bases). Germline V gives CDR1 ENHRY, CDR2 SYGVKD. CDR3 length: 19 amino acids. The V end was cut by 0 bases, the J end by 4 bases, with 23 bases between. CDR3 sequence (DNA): TGTGCCATCAGTGAGTCGAAGTGGGGCCACCATAAAGAATCAGATACGCAGTATTTT. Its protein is CAISESKWGHHKESDTQYF.